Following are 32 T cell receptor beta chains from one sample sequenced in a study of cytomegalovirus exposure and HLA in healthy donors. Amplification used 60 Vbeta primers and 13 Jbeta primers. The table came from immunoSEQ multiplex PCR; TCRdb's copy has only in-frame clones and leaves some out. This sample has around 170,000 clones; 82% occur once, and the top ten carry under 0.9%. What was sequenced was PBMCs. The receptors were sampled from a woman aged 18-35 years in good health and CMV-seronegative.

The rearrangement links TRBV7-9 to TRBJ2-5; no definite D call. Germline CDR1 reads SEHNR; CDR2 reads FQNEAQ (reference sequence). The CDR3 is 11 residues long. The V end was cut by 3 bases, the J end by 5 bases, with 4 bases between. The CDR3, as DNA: TGTGCCAGCAGCTTCATGGAGACCCAGTACTTC. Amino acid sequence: CASSFMETQYF.

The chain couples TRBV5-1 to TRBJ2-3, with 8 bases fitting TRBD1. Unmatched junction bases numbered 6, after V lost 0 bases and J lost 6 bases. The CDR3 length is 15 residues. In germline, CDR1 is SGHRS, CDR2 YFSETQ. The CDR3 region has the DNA TGCGCCAGCAGCTTGGTACAGGGGGACGCGGATACGCAGTATTTT. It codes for CASSLVQGDADTQYF. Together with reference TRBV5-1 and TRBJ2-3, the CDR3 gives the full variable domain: KAGVTQTPRYLIKTRGQQVTLSCSPISGHRSVSWYQQTPGQGLQFLFEYFSETQRNKGNFPGRFSGRQFSNSRSEMNVSTLELGDSALYLCASSLVQGDADTQYFGPGTRLTVL.

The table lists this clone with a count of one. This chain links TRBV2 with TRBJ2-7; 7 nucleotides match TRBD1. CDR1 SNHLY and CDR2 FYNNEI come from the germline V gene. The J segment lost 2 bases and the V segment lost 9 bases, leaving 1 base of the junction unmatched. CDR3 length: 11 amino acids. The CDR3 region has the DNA TGTGCCAGGGGGACAGCCTACGAGCAGTACTTC. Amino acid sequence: CARGTAYEQYF.

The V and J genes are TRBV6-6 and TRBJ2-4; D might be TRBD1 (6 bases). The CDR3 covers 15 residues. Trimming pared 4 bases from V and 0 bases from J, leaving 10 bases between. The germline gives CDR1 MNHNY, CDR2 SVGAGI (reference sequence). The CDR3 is CASSLGGGAKNIQYF. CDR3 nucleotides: TGTGCCAGCAGTTTAGGGGGTGGAGCCAAAAACATTCAGTACTTC.

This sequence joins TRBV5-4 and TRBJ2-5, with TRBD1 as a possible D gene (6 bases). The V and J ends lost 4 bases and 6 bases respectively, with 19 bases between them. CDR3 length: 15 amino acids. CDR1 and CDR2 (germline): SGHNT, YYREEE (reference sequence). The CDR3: CASSKDSLVRKTQYF. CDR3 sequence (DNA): TGTGCCAGCAGCAAGGACAGCCTTGTGAGAAAGACCCAGTACTTC.

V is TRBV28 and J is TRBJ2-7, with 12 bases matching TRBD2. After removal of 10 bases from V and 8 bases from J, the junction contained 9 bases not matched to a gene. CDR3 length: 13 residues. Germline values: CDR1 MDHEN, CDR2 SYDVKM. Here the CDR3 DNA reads TGTGCCACCCTTCGGCTAGCGGGAGGGCAGCAGTACTTC. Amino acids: CATLRLAGGQQYF.

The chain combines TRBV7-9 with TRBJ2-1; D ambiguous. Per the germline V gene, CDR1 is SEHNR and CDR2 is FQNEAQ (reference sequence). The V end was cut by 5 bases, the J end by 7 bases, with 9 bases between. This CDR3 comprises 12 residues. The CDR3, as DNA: TGTGCCAGCAGCGCGGCTAGGAATGAGCAGTTCTTC. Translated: CASSAARNEQFF.

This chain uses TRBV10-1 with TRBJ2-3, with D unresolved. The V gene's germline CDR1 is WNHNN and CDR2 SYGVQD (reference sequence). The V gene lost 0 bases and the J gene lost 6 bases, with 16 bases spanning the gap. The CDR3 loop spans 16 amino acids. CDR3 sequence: CASSESNSFPQDTQYF. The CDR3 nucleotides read TGCGCCAGCAGTGAGTCGAACAGTTTCCCTCAGGATACGCAGTATTTT.

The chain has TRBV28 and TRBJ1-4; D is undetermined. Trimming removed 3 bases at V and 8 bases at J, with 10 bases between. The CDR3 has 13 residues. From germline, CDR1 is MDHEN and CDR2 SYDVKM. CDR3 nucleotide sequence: TGTGCCAGCAGTTTTTCCCAGGTAGAAAAACTGTTTTTT. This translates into CASSFSQVEKLFF.

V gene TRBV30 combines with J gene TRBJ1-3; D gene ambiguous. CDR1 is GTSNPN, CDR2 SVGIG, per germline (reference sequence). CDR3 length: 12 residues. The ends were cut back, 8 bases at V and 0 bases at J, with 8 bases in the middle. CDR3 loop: CARVDSGNTIYF. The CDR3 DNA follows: TGTGCCCGGGTGGACTCTGGAAACACCATATATTTT. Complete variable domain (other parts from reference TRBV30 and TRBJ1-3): SQTIHQWPATLVQPVGSPLSLECTVEGTSNPNLYWYRQAAGRGLQLLFYSVGIGQISSEVPQNLSASRPQDRQFILSSKKLLLSDSGFYLCARVDSGNTIYFGEGSWLTVV.

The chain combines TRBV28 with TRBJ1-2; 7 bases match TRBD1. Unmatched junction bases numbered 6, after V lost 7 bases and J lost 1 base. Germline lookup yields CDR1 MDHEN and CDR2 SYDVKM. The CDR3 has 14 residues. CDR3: CASTYGQDNYGYTF. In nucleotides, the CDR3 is TGTGCCAGCACCTACGGACAGGATAACTATGGCTACACCTTC.

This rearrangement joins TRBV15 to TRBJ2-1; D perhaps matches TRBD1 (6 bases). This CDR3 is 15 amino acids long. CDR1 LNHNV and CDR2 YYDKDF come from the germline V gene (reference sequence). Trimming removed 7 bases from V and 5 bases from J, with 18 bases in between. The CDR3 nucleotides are TGTGCCACCACAACTGGACAGCTGGGGGACAATGAGCAGTTCTTC. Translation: CATTTGQLGDNEQFF.

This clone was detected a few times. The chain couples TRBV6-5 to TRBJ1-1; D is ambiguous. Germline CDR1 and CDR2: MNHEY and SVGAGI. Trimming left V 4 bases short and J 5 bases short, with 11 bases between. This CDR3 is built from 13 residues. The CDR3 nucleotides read TGTGCCAGCAGTTTCCAGACGGGAACTGAAGCTTTCTTT. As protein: CASSFQTGTEAFF.

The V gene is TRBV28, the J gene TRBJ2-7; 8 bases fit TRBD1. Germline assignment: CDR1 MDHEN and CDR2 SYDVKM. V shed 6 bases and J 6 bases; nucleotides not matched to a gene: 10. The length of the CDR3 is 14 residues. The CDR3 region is CASSPDREIGEQYF. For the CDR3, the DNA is TGTGCCAGCAGCCCGGACAGGGAAATAGGCGAGCAGTACTTC.

CDR3 region: CASSLEWDMNTEAFF. CDR3 bases: TGCGCCAGCAGCTTGGAGTGGGACATGAACACTGAAGCTTTCTTT. The V gene is TRBV5-1, the J gene TRBJ1-1; TRBD1 might be the D (6 bases). The CDR3 totals 15 residues. V gave up 0 bases and J gave up 0 bases, with 9 bases separating them. CDR1 is SGHRS, CDR2 YFSETQ, per germline. The entire variable domain, with the rest obtained from reference TRBV5-1 and TRBJ1-1, is as follows: KAGVTQTPRYLIKTRGQQVTLSCSPISGHRSVSWYQQTPGQGLQFLFEYFSETQRNKGNFPGRFSGRQFSNSRSEMNVSTLELGDSALYLCASSLEWDMNTEAFFGQGTRLTVV.

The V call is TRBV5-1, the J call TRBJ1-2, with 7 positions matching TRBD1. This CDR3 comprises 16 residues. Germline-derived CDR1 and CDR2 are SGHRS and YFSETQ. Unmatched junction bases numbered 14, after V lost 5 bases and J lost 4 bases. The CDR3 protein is CASRPDPGQISYGYTF. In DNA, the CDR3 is TGCGCCAGCAGGCCAGACCCGGGACAGATTTCCTATGGCTACACCTTC.

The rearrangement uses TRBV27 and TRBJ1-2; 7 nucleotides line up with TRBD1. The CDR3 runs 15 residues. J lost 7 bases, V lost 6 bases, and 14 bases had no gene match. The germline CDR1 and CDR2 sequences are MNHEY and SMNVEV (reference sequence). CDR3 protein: CASRAGTATLLGYTF. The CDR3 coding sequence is TGTGCCAGCAGGGCGGGGACAGCTACCCTCCTTGGCTACACCTTC.

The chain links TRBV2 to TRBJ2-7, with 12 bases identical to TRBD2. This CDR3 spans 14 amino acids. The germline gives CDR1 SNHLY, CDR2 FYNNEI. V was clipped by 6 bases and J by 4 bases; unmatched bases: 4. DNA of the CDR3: TGTGCCAGCAGCAACGGACTAGCGGGGTACGAGCAGTACTTC. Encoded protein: CASSNGLAGYEQYF.

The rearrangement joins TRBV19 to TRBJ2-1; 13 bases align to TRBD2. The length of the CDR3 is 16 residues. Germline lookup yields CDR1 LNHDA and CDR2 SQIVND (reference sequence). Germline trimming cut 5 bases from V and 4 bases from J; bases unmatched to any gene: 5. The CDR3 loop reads CASSLLAGGPYNEQFF. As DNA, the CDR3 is TGTGCCAGTAGTTTACTAGCGGGGGGGCCTTACAATGAGCAGTTCTTC.

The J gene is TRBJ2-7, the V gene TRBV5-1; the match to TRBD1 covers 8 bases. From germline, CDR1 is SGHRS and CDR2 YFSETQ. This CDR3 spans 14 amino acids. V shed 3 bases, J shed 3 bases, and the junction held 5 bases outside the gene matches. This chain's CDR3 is CASSSRDRSYEQYF. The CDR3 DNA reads TGCGCCAGCAGCTCTCGGGACAGGAGCTACGAGCAGTACTTC.

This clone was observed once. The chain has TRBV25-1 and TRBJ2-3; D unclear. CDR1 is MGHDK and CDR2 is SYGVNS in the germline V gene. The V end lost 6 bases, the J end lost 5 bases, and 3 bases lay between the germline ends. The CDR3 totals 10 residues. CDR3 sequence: CASSLDTQYF. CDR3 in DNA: TGTGCCAGCAGCCTAGATACGCAGTATTTT.

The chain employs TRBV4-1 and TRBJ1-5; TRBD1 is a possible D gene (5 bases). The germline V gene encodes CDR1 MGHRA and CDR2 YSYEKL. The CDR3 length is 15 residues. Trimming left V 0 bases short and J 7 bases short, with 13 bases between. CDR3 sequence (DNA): TGCGCCAGCAGCCAAGAAGGGGAACGGAGACAGCCCCAGCATTTT. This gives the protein CASSQEGERRQPQHF.

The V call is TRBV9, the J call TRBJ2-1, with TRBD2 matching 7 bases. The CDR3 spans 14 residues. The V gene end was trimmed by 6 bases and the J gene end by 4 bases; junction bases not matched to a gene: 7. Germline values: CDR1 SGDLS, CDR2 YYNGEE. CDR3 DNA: TGTGCCAGCATAACGGCTAGCGGATACAATGAGCAGTTCTTC. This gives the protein CASITASGYNEQFF.

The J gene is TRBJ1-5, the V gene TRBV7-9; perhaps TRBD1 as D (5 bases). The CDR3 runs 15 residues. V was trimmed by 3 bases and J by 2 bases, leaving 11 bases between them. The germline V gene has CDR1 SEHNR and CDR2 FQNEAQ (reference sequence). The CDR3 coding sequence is TGTGCCAGCAGCTTCGTGGGGGGTGGCAATCAGCCCCAGCATTTT. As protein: CASSFVGGGNQPQHF.

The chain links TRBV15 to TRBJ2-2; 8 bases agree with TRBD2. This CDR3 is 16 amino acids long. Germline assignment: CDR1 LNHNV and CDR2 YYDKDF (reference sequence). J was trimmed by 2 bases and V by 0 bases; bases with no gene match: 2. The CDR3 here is CATSRERGANTGELFF. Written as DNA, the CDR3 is TGTGCCACCAGCAGAGAGCGGGGGGCTAACACCGGGGAGCTGTTTTTT. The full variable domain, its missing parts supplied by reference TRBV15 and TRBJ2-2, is DAMVIQNPRYQVTQFGKPVTLSCSQTLNHNVMYWYQQKSSQAPKLLFHYYDKDFNNEADTPDNFQSRRPNTSFCFLDIRSPGLGDTAMYLCATSRERGANTGELFFGEGSRLTVL.

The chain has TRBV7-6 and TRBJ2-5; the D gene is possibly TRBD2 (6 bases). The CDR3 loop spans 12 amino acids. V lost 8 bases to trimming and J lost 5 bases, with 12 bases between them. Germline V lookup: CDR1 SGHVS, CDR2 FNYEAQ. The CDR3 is CASGGNTETQYF. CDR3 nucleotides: TGTGCCAGCGGCGGGAATACGGAGACCCAGTACTTC.

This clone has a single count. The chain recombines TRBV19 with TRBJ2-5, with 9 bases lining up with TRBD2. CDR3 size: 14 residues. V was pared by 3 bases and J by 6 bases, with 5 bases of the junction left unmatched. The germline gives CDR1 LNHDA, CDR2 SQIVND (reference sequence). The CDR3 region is CASSMDSGGQTQYF. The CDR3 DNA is TGTGCCAGTAGTATGGATAGCGGGGGTCAGACCCAGTACTTC.

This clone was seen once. CDR3 sequence: CASSIYGTGPYEQYF. The CDR3 DNA sequence: TGTGCCAGTAGTATTTACGGGACAGGACCCTACGAGCAGTACTTC. V usage is TRBV19 and J usage is TRBJ2-7; 8 bases map to TRBD1. CDR3 length: 15 amino acids. The germline V gene encodes CDR1 LNHDA and CDR2 SQIVND (reference sequence). The junction had 6 bases not matched to a gene; V was cut back by 3 bases and J by 2 bases.

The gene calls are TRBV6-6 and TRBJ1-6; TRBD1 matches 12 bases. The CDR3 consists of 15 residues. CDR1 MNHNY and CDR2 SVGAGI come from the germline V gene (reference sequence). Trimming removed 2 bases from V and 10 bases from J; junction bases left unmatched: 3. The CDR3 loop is CASSYRDRGQSPLHF. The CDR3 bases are TGTGCCAGCAGTTACAGGGACAGGGGGCAATCACCCCTCCACTTT.

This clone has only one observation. The CDR3 DNA reads as TGTGCCAGCAGTGAGGGACTAGCGGGGGGACAGGAGACCCAGTACTTC. Encoded protein: CASSEGLAGGQETQYF. The chain uses TRBV6-1 and TRBJ2-5; 15 nucleotides agree with TRBD2. The CDR3 loop spans 16 amino acids. Germline V gene lookup returns CDR1 MNHNS and CDR2 SASEGT. V lost 3 bases to trimming and J lost 5 bases; unmatched junction nucleotides: 4.

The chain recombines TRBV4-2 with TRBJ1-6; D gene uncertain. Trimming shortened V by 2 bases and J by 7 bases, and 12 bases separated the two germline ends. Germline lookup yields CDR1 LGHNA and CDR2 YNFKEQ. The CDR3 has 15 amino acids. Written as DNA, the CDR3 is TGTGCCAGCAGCCAATTCTTAACAGTAAATTCACCCCTCCACTTT. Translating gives CASSQFLTVNSPLHF.

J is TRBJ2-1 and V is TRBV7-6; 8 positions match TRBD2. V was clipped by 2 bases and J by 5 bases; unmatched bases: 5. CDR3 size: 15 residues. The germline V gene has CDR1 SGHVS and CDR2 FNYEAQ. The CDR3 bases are TGTGCCAGCAGCTTATATAGCGGGAAAAACAATGAGCAGTTCTTC. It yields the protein CASSLYSGKNNEQFF.